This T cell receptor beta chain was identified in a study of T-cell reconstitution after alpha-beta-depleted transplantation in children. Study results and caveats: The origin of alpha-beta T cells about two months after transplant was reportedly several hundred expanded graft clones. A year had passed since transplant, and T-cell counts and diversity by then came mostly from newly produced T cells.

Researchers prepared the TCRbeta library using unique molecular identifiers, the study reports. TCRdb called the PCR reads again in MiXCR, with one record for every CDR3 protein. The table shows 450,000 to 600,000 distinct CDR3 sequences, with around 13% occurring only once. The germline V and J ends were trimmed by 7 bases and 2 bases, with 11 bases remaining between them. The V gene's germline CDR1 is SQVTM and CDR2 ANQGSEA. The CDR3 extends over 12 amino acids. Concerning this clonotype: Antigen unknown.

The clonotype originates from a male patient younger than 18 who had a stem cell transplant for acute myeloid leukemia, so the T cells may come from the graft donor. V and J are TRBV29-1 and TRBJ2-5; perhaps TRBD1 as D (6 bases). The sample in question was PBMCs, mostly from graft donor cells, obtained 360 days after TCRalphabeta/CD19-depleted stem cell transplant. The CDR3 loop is CSAGAGQETQYF. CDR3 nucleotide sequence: TGCAGCGCAGGGGCGGGTCAAGAGACCCAGTACTTC.